A selection of T cell receptor beta chains follows, all from one sample in a study of cytomegalovirus exposure and HLA in healthy donors. This table comes from immunoSEQ multiplex PCR, and its TCRdb copy is limited to in-frame clones, with some not included. The repertoire has under 200,000 clones, around 80% of them found once; the top ten carry 1%. The sequencing input was PBMCs. All receptors derive from a woman between 50 and 59 years old in good health and CMV-seropositive. Each CDR3 is given with its conserved first and last residue.

>TRBV7-2
CASSPGLGLSETQYF
>TRBV7-2
CASSLGWTSFLGQFF
>TRBV4-3
CASSQEVDWKNSPLHF
>TRBV27
CASRKRDIFYEQYF
>TRBV9
CASSVDRGSNGETQYF
>TRBV5-4
CASRESGSFDNEQFF
>TRBV19
CASSTDRGLQPQHF
>TRBV27
CASSKGTARGSYNEQFF
>TRBV28
CASSPATVNQPQHF
>TRBV5-4
CALGQGRGDTQYF
>TRBV15
CATSRQGAEKKLFF
>TRBV20-1
CSAAGQIEAFF
>TRBV27
CASRRGGESEQYF
>TRBV5-1
CASSLGARTNTGELFF
>TRBV19
CASSEREETQYF
>TRBV5-4
CASRSQNSGNTIYF
>TRBV4-3
CASSQIFGLAVNEQFF
>TRBV4-3
CASSHETGYYGYTF
>TRBV9
CASSPGLADYNEQFF
>TRBV11-2
CASSLVGGAGNEQYF
>TRBV19
CASRVWDGANEQFF
>TRBV4-3
CASSQVAGGLGTDTQYF
>TRBV15
CATSGGGQTEGYTF
>TRBV7-3
CASSLGPSIVLAGEEGEQFF
>TRBV5-1
CASSLVQGGNYGYTF
>TRBV15
CATSHGLAYNEQFF
>TRBV5-1
CASSLATGGDYGYTF
>TRBV4-3
CASSQAITRGSGANVLTF
>TRBV6-6
CASLYRGSLGTEAFF
>TRBV7-2
CASSPFLAGGQYEQYF
>TRBV29-1
CSVRPGGNYGYTF
>TRBV6-5
CASSQQTEFGYTF
>TRBV19
CASSTDRVNTEAFF
>TRBV27
CASVASGKKNIQYF
>TRBV28
CASKDRGGYSNQPQHF
>TRBV7-2
CASSWGRGLTGELFF
>TRBV9
CASSLGTSPTYEQYF
>TRBV9
CASSVGTSGPNEQFF
>TRBV11-2
CASSTTGQGSKNIQYF
>TRBV28
CASSLQTGGNEYEQYF
>TRBV19
CASSSLPTQAEAFF
>TRBV28
CATWRAPTEAFF
>TRBV27
CASMDRAYEQYF
>TRBV10-3
CATTGTGVTNYGYTF
>TRBV19
CASRNMARGQNTEAFF
>TRBV9
CASSVSLGTSGGDTQYF
>TRBV4-1
CASSQAGQPQHF
>TRBV7-9
CASSSVRDRSYEQYF
>TRBV11-2
CASSLSVGVGGELFF
>TRBV10-3
CAISEGRQGWGTYEQYF
>TRBV9
CASSVWGMSTDTQYF
>TRBV7-2
CASSPGTGRDSPLHF
>TRBV7-2
CASSLQQGDNQPQHF